What follows describes a single TCR beta chain. The data originate from a study of shared clonotypes between healthy human individuals. The CDR3 sequence is 15 residues long. Germline assignment: CDR1 MNHNS and CDR2 SASEGT. V lost 3 bases to trimming and J lost 6 bases, with 16 bases between them. This table comes from immunoSEQ multiplex PCR, and its TCRdb copy is limited to in-frame clones, with some not included. In the table there are about 770,000 clones, approximately 77% of which are singletons. The TCR comes from a woman aged 25 to 39 in good health. The rearrangement uses TRBV6-1 and TRBJ2-3; the D is unclear. The sequencing sample was made of memory CD4+ T cells sorted from blood. As to subset: CD45RA-negative fraction. In DNA, the CDR3 is TGTGCCAGCAGTGATGAGCAAAGTTATTCCGATACGCAGTATTTT. It codes for CASSDEQSYSDTQYF.